Listed below are T cell receptor beta chains from one sample, sequenced in a study of CD8+ T cells in alopecia areata. Measured with immunoSEQ multiplex PCR; TCRdb has only the in-frame clones, and not every one. This table has 150,000 to 200,000 clones, approximately 52% appearing once. Specimen: CD4+ T cells sorted from blood, collected at roughly week 58, from a patient treated with tofacitinib. These receptors were taken from a human donor with alopecia areata. Both conserved end residues are trimmed from each CDR3.

v_call cdr3_aa
TRBV5-6 ASSLGAFGETQY
TRBV30 AWSRQINEQF
TRBV11-3 ASSLDLADSYEQY
TRBV29-1 SVALWDTKETQY
TRBV7-2 ASSRGTSGETQY
TRBV29-1 SVEGRERLAF
TRBV10-3 AIARADEQF
TRBV9 ASSVGGFTEAF
TRBV30 AWSRLGRTEAF
TRBV4-2 ASSRKAGPEILSETQY
TRBV19 ASSIRDSNQPQH
TRBV7-2 ASSLGGAGQPQH
TRBV4-1 ASSQPGQGENQPQH
TRBV6-6 ATNTLAGVFNEQF
TRBV5-1 ASSPGVLAINYGYT
TRBV11-2 ASRMATGELF
TRBV5-1 ASSSQSSSYEQY
TRBV6-1 ASTTGQDYEQY
TRBV4-1 ASSQEKGGGKTEAF
TRBV14 ASSRDLGETQY
TRBV15 ATSLRGAGAYEQY
TRBV18 ASSTSGAYEQY
TRBV18 ASSPGTGANYGYT
TRBV4-1 ASSRTYTGGNQPQH
TRBV25-1 ASSEFEREGEKLF
TRBV18 ASSPQTGGEQF
TRBV7-9 ASSLIPGTQY
TRBV29-1 SVGRGANTGELF
TRBV7-9 ASSNRTGGSYEQY
TRBV5-1 ASSLTGTAYEQY
TRBV5-1 ASSPGGGVSTDTQY
TRBV30 AWIRVMNTEAF
TRBV30 AWSVQGTGNSPLH
TRBV27 ASGARLVSESYEQY
TRBV7-2 ASSIPGADTQY
TRBV29-1 SVYTGTGGLGYGYT
TRBV23-1 ASSQSRAGSVSPLH
TRBV5-6 ASSLRSGSYEQY
TRBV2 ASSVEGDTQY
TRBV10-2 ASRDGSYEQY
TRBV2 ASSVGAPLNYGYT
TRBV30 AWSPSGGYT
TRBV5-1 ASSSHTSSGGDNEQF
TRBV19 ASSTSGTGSYEQY
TRBV13 ASSPGDRATNEKLF